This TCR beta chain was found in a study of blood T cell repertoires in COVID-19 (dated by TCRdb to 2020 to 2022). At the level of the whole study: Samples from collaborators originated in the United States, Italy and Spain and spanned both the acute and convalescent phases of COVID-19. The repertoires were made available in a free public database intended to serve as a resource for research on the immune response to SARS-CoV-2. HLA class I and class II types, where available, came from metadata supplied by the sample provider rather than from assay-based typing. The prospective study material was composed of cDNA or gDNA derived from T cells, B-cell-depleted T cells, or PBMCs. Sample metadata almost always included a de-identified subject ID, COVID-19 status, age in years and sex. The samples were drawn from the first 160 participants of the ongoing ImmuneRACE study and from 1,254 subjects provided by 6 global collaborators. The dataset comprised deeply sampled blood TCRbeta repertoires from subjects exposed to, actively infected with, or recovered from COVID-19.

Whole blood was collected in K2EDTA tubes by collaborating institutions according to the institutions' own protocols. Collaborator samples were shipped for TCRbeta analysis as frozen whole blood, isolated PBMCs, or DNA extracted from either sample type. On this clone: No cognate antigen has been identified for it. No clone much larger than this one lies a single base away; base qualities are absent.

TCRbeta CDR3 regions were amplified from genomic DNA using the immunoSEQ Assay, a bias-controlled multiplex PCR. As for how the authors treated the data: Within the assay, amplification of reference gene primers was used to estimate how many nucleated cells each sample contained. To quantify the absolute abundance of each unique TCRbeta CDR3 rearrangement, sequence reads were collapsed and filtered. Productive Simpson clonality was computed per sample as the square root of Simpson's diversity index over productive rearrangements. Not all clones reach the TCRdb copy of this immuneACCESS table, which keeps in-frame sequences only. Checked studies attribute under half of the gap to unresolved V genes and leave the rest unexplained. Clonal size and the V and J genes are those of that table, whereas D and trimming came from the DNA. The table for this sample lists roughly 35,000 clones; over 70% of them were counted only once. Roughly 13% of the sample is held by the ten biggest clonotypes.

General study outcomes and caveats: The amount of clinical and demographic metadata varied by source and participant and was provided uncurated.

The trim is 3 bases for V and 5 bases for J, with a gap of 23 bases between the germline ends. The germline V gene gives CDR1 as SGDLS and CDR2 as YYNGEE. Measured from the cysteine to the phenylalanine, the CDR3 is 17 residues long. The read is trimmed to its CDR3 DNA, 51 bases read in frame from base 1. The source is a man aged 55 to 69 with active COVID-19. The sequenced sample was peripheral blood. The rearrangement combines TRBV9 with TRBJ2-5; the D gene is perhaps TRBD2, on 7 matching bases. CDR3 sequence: CASSAGGGFDRTETQYF. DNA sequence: TGTGCCAGCAGCGCTGGGGGGGGGTTCGACAGGACGGAGACCCAGTACTTC.